This passage covers 30 T cell receptor beta chains from one sample sequenced in a study of response to subunit inactivated influenza vaccine. TCRdb called the RT-PCR reads again in MiXCR, with one record for every CDR3 protein. The sample records a few hundred thousand distinct CDR3 sequences, about a tenth being singletons. Source: PBMCs from blood, taken 40 to 50 days after vaccination. The receptor source for this set is a man aged 50-60 years who received an inactivated influenza vaccine.

The chain uses TRBV9 and TRBJ2-7, with 8 bases lining up with TRBD2. Looked up from germline, CDR1 is SGDLS and CDR2 is YYNGEE. V shed 0 bases, J shed 2 bases, and the junction held 10 bases outside the gene matches. The CDR3 is 17 residues long. CDR3 coding DNA: TGTGCCAGCAGCGTAGACCCTTTGGGGACTAGACCCTACGAGCAGTACTTC. It codes for CASSVDPLGTRPYEQYF.

The chain uses TRBV12-3 or TRBV12-4 and TRBJ1-5; tentative D call: TRBD1 (6 bases). The CDR3 loop spans 15 amino acids. Trimming took 2 bases from V and 8 from J, leaving 16 bases between them. CDR3 nucleotides: TGTGCCAGCAGTTTATCGGGGGCACAAGAGGAGCCCCAGCATTTT. As protein: CASSLSGAQEEPQHF.

This clonotype was seen more than once but under ten times. The rearrangement joins TRBV29-1 to TRBJ1-3, with a weak D call TRBD1 (5 bases). Germline values: CDR1 SQVTM, CDR2 ANQGSEA. Trimming took off 4 bases at V and 2 bases at J, with 6 bases between the two ends. The CDR3 is 12 residues long. In nucleotides, the CDR3 is TGCAGCGTTGTGGGGCCTGGAAACACCATATATTTT. This gives the protein CSVVGPGNTIYF.

The rearrangement joins TRBV9 to TRBJ1-4; D unresolved. V was pared by 3 bases and J by 7 bases, with 10 bases between. There are 13 residues in the CDR3. Germline V lookup: CDR1 SGDLS, CDR2 YYNGEE. The CDR3 loop reads CASSAGAGEKLFF. DNA for the CDR3: TGTGCCAGCAGCGCGGGAGCGGGTGAAAAACTGTTTTTT.

The chain joins TRBV15 to TRBJ2-4; D is perhaps TRBD2 (5 bases). The CDR3 spans 15 residues. Germline loops: CDR1 LNHNV, CDR2 YYDKDF (reference sequence). V lost 0 bases and J lost 1, with 7 bases in between. CDR3 amino acids: CATSREGVAKNIQYF. As DNA, the CDR3 is TGTGCCACCAGCAGAGAGGGAGTTGCCAAAAACATTCAGTACTTC. Complete variable domain (other parts from reference TRBV15 and TRBJ2-4): DAMVIQNPRYQVTQFGKPVTLSCSQTLNHNVMYWYQQKSSQAPKLLFHYYDKDFNNEADTPDNFQSRRPNTSFCFLDIRSPGLGDTAMYLCATSREGVAKNIQYFGAGTRLSVL.

The chain employs TRBV6-5 and TRBJ1-1; no clear D gene. The V gene lost 1 base and the J gene lost 8 bases, with 14 bases spanning the gap. The CDR3 is 14 residues long. Germline lookup yields CDR1 MNHEY and CDR2 SVGAGI. The DNA of the CDR3 is TGTGCCAGCAGTTACTACCGGGGAAAGCGAGAAGCTTTCTTT. Translation: CASSYYRGKREAFF.

This clonotype was detected a few times. This chain links TRBV27 with TRBJ2-7, with D unresolved. V was cut by 5 bases and J by 3 bases, with 14 bases left in between. The CDR3 consists of 14 residues. Germline V gene data show CDR1 as MNHEY and CDR2 as SMNVEV (reference sequence). The CDR3: CASSPAVDGYEQYF. The DNA for the CDR3 is TGTGCCAGCAGTCCGGCCGTCGACGGCTACGAGCAGTACTTC.

This clonotype has just a few counts. The chain couples TRBV20-1 to TRBJ2-2; 7 nucleotides agree with TRBD1. CDR1 and CDR2 from the germline V gene are DFQATT and SNEGSKA (reference sequence). CDR3 length: 13 residues. With 2 bases clipped from V and 7 bases from J, the junction kept 4 bases outside the gene matches. This CDR3 reads CSARQTGHGELFF. The CDR3 DNA reads TGCAGTGCTAGACAGACAGGGCACGGGGAGCTGTTTTTT.

This clonotype was recorded many times. The CDR3 sequence: CSARPTTLGDTEAFF. The CDR3 nucleotides read TGCAGTGCTAGACCTACGACACTGGGAGACACTGAAGCTTTCTTT. The rearrangement links TRBV20-1 to TRBJ1-1; D remains ambiguous. V gave up 2 bases and J gave up 3 bases, with 16 bases separating them. Germline V gene sequence: CDR1 DFQATT, CDR2 SNEGSKA (reference sequence). The CDR3 totals 15 residues.

Only a few counts were recorded for this clonotype. CDR3 residues: CASSSTSGGQAEQFF. The DNA for the CDR3 is TGTGCCAGCTCATCTACTAGCGGGGGGCAGGCTGAGCAGTTCTTC. The chain recombines TRBV18 with TRBJ2-1, with 12 bases aligning to TRBD2. V gave up 5 bases and J gave up 9 bases; unmatched junction bases: 8. The germline CDR1 and CDR2 sequences are KGHSH and LQKENI. The CDR3 consists of 15 residues.

In its sample, this clonotype was seen many times. This rearrangement joins TRBV20-1 to TRBJ2-3; D remains ambiguous. Trimming pared 2 bases from V and 7 bases from J, leaving 19 bases between. CDR1 and CDR2 (germline): DFQATT, SNEGSKA (reference sequence). This CDR3 spans 15 amino acids. The DNA for the CDR3 is TGCAGTGCTAGAAGGCCCGCGGCTACCACTTATACGCAGTATTTT. Translating it yields CSARRPAATTYTQYF.

The chain links TRBV20-1 to TRBJ1-1, with TRBD1 identical over 11 bases. V gave up 6 bases and J gave up 1 base; unmatched junction bases: 4. Germline V gene lookup returns CDR1 DFQATT and CDR2 SNEGSKA (reference sequence). CDR3 size: 14 residues. The CDR3 DNA reads TGCAGTGCCCGGACAGGGGGCAGGAACACTGAAGCTTTCTTT. This translates into CSARTGGRNTEAFF.

The chain uses TRBV5-6 and TRBJ2-3; weak D call: TRBD2 (5 bases). Trimming took 2 bases from V and 2 from J, leaving 15 bases between them. CDR3 length equals 16 residues. From germline, CDR1 is SGHDT and CDR2 YYEEEE. The CDR3 nucleotides are TGTGCCAGCAGCTTTATTGGACTTACCTCCACAGATACGCAGTATTTT. This translates into CASSFIGLTSTDTQYF.

This clonotype has just a few counts. This chain joins TRBV4-2 and TRBJ2-3; D is undetermined. This CDR3 is built from 14 residues. V was shortened by 0 bases and J by 6 bases, with 10 bases between the two germline ends. Germline-derived CDR1 and CDR2 are LGHNA and YNFKEQ. This chain's CDR3 is CASSQEMAGDTQYF. For the CDR3, the DNA is TGTGCCAGCAGCCAAGAGATGGCCGGGGATACGCAGTATTTT.

The CDR3 loop reads CASSSLQGMNTEAFF. The CDR3 region has the DNA TGCGCCAGCAGCTCCCTCCAGGGTATGAACACTGAAGCTTTCTTT. The chain carries TRBV5-1 and TRBJ1-1; D is perhaps TRBD1 (5 bases). Trimming took off 3 bases at V and 0 bases at J, with 12 bases between the two ends. Germline lookup yields CDR1 SGHRS and CDR2 YFSETQ. This CDR3 contains 15 residues.

The rearrangement joins TRBV6-2 or TRBV6-3 to TRBJ2-7; D uncertain. V was cut by 7 bases and J by 2 bases, with 12 bases left in between. The CDR3 is 13 amino acids. The germline V gene has CDR1 MNHEY and CDR2 SVGEGT. The CDR3 nucleotides read TGTGCCAGCAAACCCTCCGCAACCTACGAGCAGTACTTC. Amino acids: CASKPSATYEQYF.

This clonotype was counted ten times or more. The chain carries TRBV5-1 and TRBJ2-7, with TRBD1 matching over 8 bases. The trim removed 7 bases at V and 6 bases at J, leaving 12 bases unmatched. CDR1 is SGHRS, CDR2 YFSETQ, per germline. The CDR3 consists of 14 residues. The CDR3 bases are TGCGCCAGCCGAGGACAGGGACATGAAGGCGAGCAGTACTTC. Translated, it gives CASRGQGHEGEQYF.

This clonotype was detected many times. The chain combines TRBV12-3 or TRBV12-4 with TRBJ2-6; D perhaps matches TRBD2 (5 bases). This CDR3 comprises 15 residues. The V gene lost 3 bases and the J gene lost 1 base, with 7 bases spanning the gap. CDR3 in amino acids: CASSFGGSGANVLTF. The DNA for the CDR3 is TGTGCCAGCAGTTTTGGAGGATCTGGGGCCAACGTCCTGACTTTC.

This clonotype was counted ten times or more. The chain recombines TRBV28 with TRBJ2-1; D ambiguous. The V end was cut by 5 bases, the J end by 4 bases, with 24 bases between. CDR3 length equals 18 residues. Germline V lookup: CDR1 MDHEN, CDR2 SYDVKM. Here the CDR3 DNA reads TGTGCCAGCAGTCTCAGTTTCGGGCCAAAAAGAAAATACAATGAGCAGTTCTTC. Translation: CASSLSFGPKRKYNEQFF.

The rearrangement links TRBV25-1 to TRBJ2-3; no clear D gene. The V end was cut by 4 bases, the J end by 8 bases, with 4 bases between. This CDR3 has 10 residues. The germline gives CDR1 MGHDK, CDR2 SYGVNS. The CDR3 protein is CASSAGTQYF. CDR3 sequence (DNA): TGTGCCAGCAGTGCCGGTACGCAGTATTTT.

There are many counts of this clonotype. This sequence joins TRBV20-1 and TRBJ2-1; D possibly corresponds to TRBD2 (5 bases). The ends were cut back, 0 bases at V and 7 bases at J, with 10 bases in the middle. Germline values: CDR1 DFQATT, CDR2 SNEGSKA (reference sequence). The CDR3 consists of 13 residues. The CDR3 bases are TGCAGTGCTAGAGATCGTGGCGGGAATGAGCAGTTCTTC. This codes for CSARDRGGNEQFF.

This chain links TRBV6-2 or TRBV6-3 with TRBJ2-7; tentatively, D is TRBD1 (6 bases). CDR3 length equals 15 residues. V dropped 0 bases and J dropped 3 bases, with 12 bases sitting between them. Per the germline V gene, CDR1 is MNHEY and CDR2 is SVGEGT. CDR3 region: CASSYSTDSYYEQYF. The CDR3 nucleotides are TGTGCCAGCAGTTACTCGACGGACAGCTACTACGAGCAGTACTTC.

This clonotype was seen only a few times. This chain connects TRBV7-2 to TRBJ1-1, with TRBD1 matching over 7 bases. Germline V gene lookup returns CDR1 SGHTA and CDR2 FQGNSA. V dropped 4 bases and J dropped 3; count of bases not matched to a gene: 8. The CDR3 spans 15 residues. The CDR3 protein is CASSSRDRVDTEAFF. The CDR3 region has the DNA TGTGCCAGCAGCTCTCGGGACAGAGTTGACACTGAAGCTTTCTTT.

This chain joins TRBV7-2 and TRBJ1-1; D unclear. CDR1 and CDR2 (germline): SGHTA, FQGNSA. The CDR3 is 15 residues long. Trimming stripped 1 base from V and 2 bases from J, with 11 bases between. CDR3 sequence: CASSLGPGFNTEAFF. The CDR3 DNA is TGTGCCAGCAGCTTAGGGCCCGGATTTAACACTGAAGCTTTCTTT.

This clonotype was seen many times. The rearrangement joins TRBV9 to TRBJ1-1; possible D gene TRBD1, 6 bases. The V end lost 0 bases, the J end lost 6 bases, and 9 bases lay between the germline ends. CDR1 SGDLS and CDR2 YYNGEE come from the germline V gene. The CDR3 has 13 amino acids. CDR3 DNA sequence: TGTGCCAGCAGCGTAGAGGGGGGCTCTGAAGCTTTCTTT. Translation: CASSVEGGSEAFF.

This clonotype was recorded at least ten times. The J gene is TRBJ2-3, the V gene TRBV7-2; 13 bases map to TRBD2. This CDR3 has 17 amino acids. The junction had 7 bases not matched to a gene; V was cut back by 5 bases and J by 2 bases. Germline CDR1 is SGHTA and CDR2 is FQGNSA. The CDR3 loop is CASSTGLAGRNTDTQYF. The CDR3, as DNA: TGTGCCAGCAGCACGGGACTAGCGGGAAGGAACACAGATACGCAGTATTTT.

This clonotype appeared a few times. The CDR3: CSARGGAGTGELFF. The CDR3 nucleotides read TGCAGTGCTCGGGGGGGGGCAGGCACCGGGGAGCTGTTTTTT. V usage is TRBV20-1 and J usage is TRBJ2-2; TRBD2 matches 8 bases. CDR3 length equals 14 residues. Germline CDR1 and CDR2: DFQATT and SNEGSKA (reference sequence). V lost 5 bases, J lost 4 bases, and 6 bases stayed unmatched.

With respect to this clonotype: An end of the junction does not agree with germline; a read error may underlie this. The chain combines TRBV13 with TRBJ2-7; 9 bases agree with TRBD2. The CDR3 has 15 amino acids. The V gene's germline CDR1 is PRHDT and CDR2 FYEKMQ (reference sequence). CDR3 sequence: CASSLGLAGAPLLRF. The CDR3 DNA follows: TGTGCCAGCAGCTTAGGACTAGCGGGCGCTCCCCTACTTCGCTTC. Based on the CDR3 plus reference TRBV13 and TRBJ2-7, the full variable domain is AAGVIQSPRHLIKEKRETATLKCYPIPRHDTVYWYQQGPGQDPQFLISFYEKMQSDKGSIPDRFSAQQFSDYHSELNMSSLELGDSALYFCASSLGLAGAPLLRFGPGTRLTVT.

The rearrangement joins TRBV20-1 to TRBJ2-7; 13 bases match TRBD2. The germline CDR1 and CDR2 sequences are DFQATT and SNEGSKA (reference sequence). V gave up 2 bases and J gave up 6 bases; unmatched junction bases: 7. CDR3 size: 15 residues. The CDR3 is CSARLTSGGASEQYF. For the CDR3, the DNA is TGCAGTGCTAGACTTACTAGCGGGGGGGCATCCGAGCAGTACTTC.

This clonotype has only a few counts. The chain is built from TRBV7-9 and TRBJ2-7; the D gene is possibly TRBD2 (5 bases). CDR3 length: 15 residues. The V and J ends lost 2 bases and 2 bases respectively, with 13 bases between them. Per the germline V gene, CDR1 is SEHNR and CDR2 is FQNEAQ (reference sequence). DNA of the CDR3: TGTGCCAGCAGCTTACTCCTAGCTGTTGCCTACGAGCAGTACTTC. Encoded protein: CASSLLLAVAYEQYF.